This TCR beta chain was sequenced in a study of hypomethylating agent response in myelodysplastic syndrome. This CDR3 comprises 15 residues. Germline CDR1 is MRHNA and CDR2 is SNTAGT. V lost 4 bases to trimming and J lost 0 bases, with 12 bases between them. TCRdb's table, derived via immunoSEQ multiplex PCR, lists solely in-frame clones and lacks some. The sample has about 7,200 clones, around nine tenths seen once. Sequencing used bone marrow, obtained before or after starting hypomethylating agent treatment for myelodysplastic syndrome (not recorded which). The chain combines TRBV6-4 with TRBJ1-1; a possible D gene is TRBD1 (6 bases). The TCR sequence derives from a human donor with myelodysplastic syndrome. CDR3 protein: CASSVDRSMNTEAFF. CDR3 in DNA: TGTGCCAGCAGTGTCGACAGGTCAATGAACACTGAAGCTTTCTTT.